This entry features one T cell receptor (beta chain) sequence. Antigen specificity is unknown. CD4+ cells underwent separation, giving CD45RA+ naive and CD45RA-negative memory subsets. This entry is derived from a study of shared clonotypes between healthy human individuals. Findings and caveats of the study: When naive CD4 clonotypes were compared across several donors, approximately 5% were shared. In having few donors, the study represented limited genetic and exposure-history diversity.

This CDR3 has 15 amino acids. The germline V gene has CDR1 SGHRS and CDR2 YFSETQ. V was clipped by 7 bases and J by 5 bases; unmatched bases: 9. Several immunoSEQ plates held equal portions of the genomic DNA taken from each subset. The repertoire was sequenced with immunoSEQ multiplex PCR; TCRdb's copy has only in-frame clones and lacks some. The table lists 2 million to 3 million clones, over 85% of them singletons. The sequenced sample was naive CD4+ T cells from PBMCs. Subset here: CD45RA+ positively selected. The clonotype was recovered from a man younger than 30 in good health. Some clones in this sample may be carry-over from other donors' samples. The genes are TRBV5-1 and TRBJ2-7; 13 nucleotides match TRBD2. The CDR3 DNA is TGCGCCAGCGCGGGAGGGACTAGCGGGACCAACGAGCAGTACTTC. Translated: CASAGGTSGTNEQYF.